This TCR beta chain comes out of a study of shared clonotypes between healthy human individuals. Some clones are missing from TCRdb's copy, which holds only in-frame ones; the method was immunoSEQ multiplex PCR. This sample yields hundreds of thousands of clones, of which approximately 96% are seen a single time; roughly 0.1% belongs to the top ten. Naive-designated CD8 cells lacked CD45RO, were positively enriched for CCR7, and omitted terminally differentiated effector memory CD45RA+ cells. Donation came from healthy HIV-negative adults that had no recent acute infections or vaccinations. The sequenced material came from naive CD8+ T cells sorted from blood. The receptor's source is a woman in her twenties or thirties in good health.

CDR3 nucleotides: TGTGCCAGCAGTCGGGACGGCTACGAGTCTGGAAACACCATATATTTT. Protein: CASSRDGYESGNTIYF. This sequence joins TRBV5-6 and TRBJ1-3; D possibly corresponds to TRBD1 (5 bases). CDR3 length: 16 residues. The V end was cut by 5 bases, the J end by 1 base, with 16 bases between. Per the germline V gene, CDR1 is SGHDT and CDR2 is YYEEEE.